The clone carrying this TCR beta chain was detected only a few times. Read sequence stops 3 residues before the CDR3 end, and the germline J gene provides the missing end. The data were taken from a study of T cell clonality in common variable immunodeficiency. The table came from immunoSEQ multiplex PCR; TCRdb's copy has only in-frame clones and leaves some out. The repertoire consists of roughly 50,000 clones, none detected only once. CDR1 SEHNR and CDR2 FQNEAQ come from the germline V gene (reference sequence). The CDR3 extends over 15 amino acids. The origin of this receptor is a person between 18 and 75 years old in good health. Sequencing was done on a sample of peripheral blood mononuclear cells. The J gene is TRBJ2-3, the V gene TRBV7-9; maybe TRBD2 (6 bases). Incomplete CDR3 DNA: TGTGCCAGCAGCGAGGGTGGGGGGATTGTGCAGACG. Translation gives CASSEGGGIVQT. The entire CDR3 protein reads CASSEGGGIVQTQYF.